The clone carrying this TCR beta chain has more than one count but fewer than ten. Its antigen remains unknown. Between the trimmed V and J ends, which lost 5 bases and 1 base, there was a span of 8 bases. CDR1 is SGHTA and CDR2 is FQGTGA in the germline V gene. The CDR3 has 13 residues. Data came from immunoSEQ multiplex PCR; TCRdb stores just in-frame clones and leaves some out. The table shows under 20,000 clones, with 60% to 80% occurring only once. These data are taken from a study of chemoradiotherapy in HPV16-positive cancers. Overall study findings and caveats: Non-HPV-specific T cells did not expand in tumors during treatment, whereas candidate HPV-specific clones and E7-related motifs did.

This TCR came from a human donor with HPV-associated anogenital cancer. The chain is built from TRBV7-3 and TRBJ1-2; the D gene is possibly TRBD1 (6 bases). Sampling was done from a patient who underwent chemoradiotherapy. CDR3 sequence: CASSPDSNYGYTF. The CDR3 DNA follows: TGTGCCAGCAGCCCGGACAGTAACTATGGCTACACCTTC.